The T cell receptor (beta chain) described here comes from a study of neurological immune-mediated disorders. The CDR3 is 14 residues long. The germline gives CDR1 DFQATT, CDR2 SNEGSKA (reference sequence). Trimming cost V 6 bases and J 7 bases; bases outside gene matches: 8. TCRdb re-derived calls from the 5' RACE reads in MiXCR, one entry per CDR3 protein. The sample records around 30,000 distinct CDR3 sequences, 2% to 2.5% being singletons. Ten or more counts support this clonotype. The sequence came from a woman aged 50 to 60 with multiple sclerosis. V usage is TRBV20-1 and J usage is TRBJ1-5; TRBD1 matches at 11 bases. Sequencing was performed on PBMCs. This CDR3 is CSAWTGGLNQPQHF. As DNA, the CDR3 is TGCAGTGCGTGGACAGGGGGCCTGAACCAGCCCCAGCATTTT.